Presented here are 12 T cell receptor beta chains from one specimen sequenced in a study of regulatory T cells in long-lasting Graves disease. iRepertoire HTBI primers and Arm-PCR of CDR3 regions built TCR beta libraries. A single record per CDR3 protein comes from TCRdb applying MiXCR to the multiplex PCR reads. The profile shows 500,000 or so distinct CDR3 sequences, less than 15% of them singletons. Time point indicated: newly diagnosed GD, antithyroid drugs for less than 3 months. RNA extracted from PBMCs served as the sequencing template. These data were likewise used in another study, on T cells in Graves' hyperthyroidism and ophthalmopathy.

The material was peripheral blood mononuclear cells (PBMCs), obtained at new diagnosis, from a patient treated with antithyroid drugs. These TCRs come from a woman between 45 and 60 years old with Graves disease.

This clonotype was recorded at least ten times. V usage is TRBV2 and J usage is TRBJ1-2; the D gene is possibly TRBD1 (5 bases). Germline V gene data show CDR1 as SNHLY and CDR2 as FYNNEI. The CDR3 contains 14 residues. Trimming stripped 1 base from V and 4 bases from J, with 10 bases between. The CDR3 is CASSEVRGSYGYTF. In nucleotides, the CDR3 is TGTGCCAGCAGTGAAGTGCGGGGGTCCTATGGCTACACCTTC.

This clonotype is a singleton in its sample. For the CDR3, the DNA is TGCGCCAGCAGCTACACTGGGACTAGCACAGATACGCAGTATTTT. The encoded protein is CASSYTGTSTDTQYF. The V and J genes are TRBV5-1 and TRBJ2-3, with D possibly TRBD2 on 6 matching bases. V lost 3 bases and J 0 bases, leaving 11 bases between the germline ends. The CDR3 extends over 15 amino acids. Per the germline V gene, CDR1 is SGHRS and CDR2 is YFSETQ.

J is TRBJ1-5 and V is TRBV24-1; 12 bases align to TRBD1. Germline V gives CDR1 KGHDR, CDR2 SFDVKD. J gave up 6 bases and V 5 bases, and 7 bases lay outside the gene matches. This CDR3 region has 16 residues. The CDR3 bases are TGTGCCACCAGTGGCCCGGGACAGGGGGCATCTCAGCCCCAGCATTTT. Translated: CATSGPGQGASQPQHF.

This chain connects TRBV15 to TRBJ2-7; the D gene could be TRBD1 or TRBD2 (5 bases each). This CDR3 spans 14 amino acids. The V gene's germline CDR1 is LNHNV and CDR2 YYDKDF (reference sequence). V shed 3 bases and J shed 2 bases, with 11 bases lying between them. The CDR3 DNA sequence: TGTGCCACCAGCAGCGGGGACGGCCCCTACGAGCAGTACTTC. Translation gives CATSSGDGPYEQYF.

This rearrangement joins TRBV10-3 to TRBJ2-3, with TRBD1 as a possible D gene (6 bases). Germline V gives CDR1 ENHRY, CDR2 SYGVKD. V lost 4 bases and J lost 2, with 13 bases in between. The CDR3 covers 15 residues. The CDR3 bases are TGTGCCATCAGTGCTTACGGGGACACCACAGATACGCAGTATTTT. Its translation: CAISAYGDTTDTQYF.

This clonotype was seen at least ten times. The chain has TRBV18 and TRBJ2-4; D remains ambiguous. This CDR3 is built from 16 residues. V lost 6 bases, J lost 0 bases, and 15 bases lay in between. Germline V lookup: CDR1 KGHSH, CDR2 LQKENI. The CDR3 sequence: CASSFVGTLAKNIQYF. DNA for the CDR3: TGTGCCAGCTCTTTCGTGGGAACACTAGCCAAAAACATTCAGTACTTC. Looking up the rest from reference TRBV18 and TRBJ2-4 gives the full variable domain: NAGVMQNPRHLVRRRGQEARLRCSPMKGHSHVYWYRQLPEEGLKFMVYLQKENIIDESGMPKERFSAEFPKEGPSILRIQQVVRGDSAAYFCASSFVGTLAKNIQYFGAGTRLSVL.

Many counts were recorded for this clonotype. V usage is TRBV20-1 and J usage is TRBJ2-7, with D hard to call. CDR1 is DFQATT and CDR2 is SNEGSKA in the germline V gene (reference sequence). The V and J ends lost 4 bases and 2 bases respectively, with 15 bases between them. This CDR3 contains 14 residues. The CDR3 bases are TGCAGTGCTAAGAGGTCATCCGTGGCCTACGAGCAGTACTTC. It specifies CSAKRSSVAYEQYF.

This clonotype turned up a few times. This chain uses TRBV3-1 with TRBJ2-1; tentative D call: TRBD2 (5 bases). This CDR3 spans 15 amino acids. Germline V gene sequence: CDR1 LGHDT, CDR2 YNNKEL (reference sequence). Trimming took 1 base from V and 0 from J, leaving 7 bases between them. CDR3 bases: TGTGCCAGCAGCCAAGCAAGCGGCTCCTACAATGAGCAGTTCTTC. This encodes CASSQASGSYNEQFF.

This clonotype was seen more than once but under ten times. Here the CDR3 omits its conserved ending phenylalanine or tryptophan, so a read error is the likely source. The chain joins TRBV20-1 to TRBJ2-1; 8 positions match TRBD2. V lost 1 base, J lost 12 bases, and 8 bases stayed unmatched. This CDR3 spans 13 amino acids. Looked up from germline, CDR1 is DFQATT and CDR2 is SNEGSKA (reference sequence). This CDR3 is CSARAGLGVGQFS. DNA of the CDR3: TGCAGTGCTAGAGCGGGACTAGGGGTCGGGCAGTTCTCC.

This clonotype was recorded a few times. CDR3 protein: CASSPRIRGHPGEQYF. In nucleotides, the CDR3 is TGTGCCAGCAGTCCTCGGATTAGAGGACACCCGGGTGAGCAGTACTTC. This sequence joins TRBV28 and TRBJ2-7, with D tentatively TRBD1 (5 bases). The length of the CDR3 is 16 residues. Per the germline V gene, CDR1 is MDHEN and CDR2 is SYDVKM. Trimming removed 5 bases from V and 7 bases from J, with 24 bases in between.

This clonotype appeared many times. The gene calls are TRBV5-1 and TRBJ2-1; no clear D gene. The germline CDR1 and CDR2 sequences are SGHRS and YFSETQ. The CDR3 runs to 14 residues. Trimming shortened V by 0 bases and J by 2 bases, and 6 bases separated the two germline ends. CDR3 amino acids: CASSLASAYNEQFF. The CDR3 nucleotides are TGCGCCAGCAGCTTGGCCTCCGCCTACAATGAGCAGTTCTTC.

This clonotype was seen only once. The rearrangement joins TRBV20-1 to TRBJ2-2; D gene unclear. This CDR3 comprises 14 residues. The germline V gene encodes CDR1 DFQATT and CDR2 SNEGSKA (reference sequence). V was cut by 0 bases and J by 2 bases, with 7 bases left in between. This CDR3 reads CSARDISNTGELFF. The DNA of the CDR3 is TGCAGTGCTAGAGATATCAGCAACACCGGGGAGCTGTTTTTT.